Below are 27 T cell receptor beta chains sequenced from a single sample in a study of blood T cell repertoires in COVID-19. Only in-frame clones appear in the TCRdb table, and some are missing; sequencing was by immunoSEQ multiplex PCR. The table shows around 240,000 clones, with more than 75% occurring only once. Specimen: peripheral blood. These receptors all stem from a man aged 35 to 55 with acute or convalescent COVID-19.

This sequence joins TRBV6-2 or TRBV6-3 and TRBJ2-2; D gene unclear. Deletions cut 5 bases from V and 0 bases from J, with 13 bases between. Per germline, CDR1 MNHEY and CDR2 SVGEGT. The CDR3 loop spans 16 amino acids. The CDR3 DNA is TGTGCCAGCAGTAGGCCCGGCGCGGCGAACACCGGGGAGCTGTTTTTT. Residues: CASSRPGAANTGELFF.

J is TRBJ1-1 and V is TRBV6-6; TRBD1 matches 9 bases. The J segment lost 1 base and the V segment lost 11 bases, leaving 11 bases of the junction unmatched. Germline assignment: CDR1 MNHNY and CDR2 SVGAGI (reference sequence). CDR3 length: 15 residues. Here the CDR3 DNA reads TGTGCCGGAGGTCAGGGACAGGGCTCGAACACTGAAGCTTTCTTT. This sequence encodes CAGGQGQGSNTEAFF.

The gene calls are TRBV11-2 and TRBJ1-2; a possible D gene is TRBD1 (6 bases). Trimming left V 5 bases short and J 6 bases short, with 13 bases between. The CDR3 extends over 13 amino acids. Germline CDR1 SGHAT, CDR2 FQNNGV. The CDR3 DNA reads TGTGCCAGCAGCCCGACAGGTAGTCATGGCTACACCTTC. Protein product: CASSPTGSHGYTF. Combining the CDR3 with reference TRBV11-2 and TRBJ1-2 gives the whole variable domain EAGVAQSPRYKIIEKRQSVAFWCNPISGHATLYWYQQILGQGPKLLIQFQNNGVVDDSQLPKDRFSAERLKGVDSTLKIQPAKLEDSAVYLCASSPTGSHGYTFGSGTRLTVV.

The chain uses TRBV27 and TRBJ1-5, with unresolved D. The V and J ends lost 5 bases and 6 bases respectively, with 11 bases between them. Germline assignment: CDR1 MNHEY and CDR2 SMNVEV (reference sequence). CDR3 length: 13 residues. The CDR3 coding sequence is TGTGCCAGCAGTCCCCTAAGTGGTCAGCCCCAGCATTTT. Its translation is CASSPLSGQPQHF.

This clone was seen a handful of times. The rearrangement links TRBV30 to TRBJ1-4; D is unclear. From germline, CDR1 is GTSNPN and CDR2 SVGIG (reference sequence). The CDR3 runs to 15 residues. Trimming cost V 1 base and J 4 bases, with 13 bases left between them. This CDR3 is CAWSEGWGDNEKLFF. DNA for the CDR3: TGTGCCTGGAGTGAAGGTTGGGGAGATAATGAAAAACTGTTTTTT.

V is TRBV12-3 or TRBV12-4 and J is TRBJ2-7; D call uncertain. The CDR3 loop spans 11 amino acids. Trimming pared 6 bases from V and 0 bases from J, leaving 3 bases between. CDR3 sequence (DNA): TGTGCCAGCAGCAGCTCCTACGAGCAGTACTTC. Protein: CASSSSYEQYF.

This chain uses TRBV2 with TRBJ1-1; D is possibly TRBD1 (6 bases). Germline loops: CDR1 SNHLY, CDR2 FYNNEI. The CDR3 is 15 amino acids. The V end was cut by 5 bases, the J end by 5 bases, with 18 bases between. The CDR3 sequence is CASSPQQGSRTEAFF. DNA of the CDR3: TGTGCCAGCAGTCCCCAACAGGGATCGCGAACTGAAGCTTTCTTT. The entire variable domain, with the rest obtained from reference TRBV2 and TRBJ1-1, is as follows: EPEVTQTPSHQVTQMGQEVILRCVPISNHLYFYWYRQILGQKVEFLVSFYNNEISEKSEIFDDQFSVERPDGSNFTLKIRSTKLEDSAMYFCASSPQQGSRTEAFFGQGTRLTVV.

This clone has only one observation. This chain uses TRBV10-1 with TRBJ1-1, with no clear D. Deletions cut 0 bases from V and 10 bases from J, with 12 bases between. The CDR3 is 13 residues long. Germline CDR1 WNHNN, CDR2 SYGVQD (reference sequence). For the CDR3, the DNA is TGCGCCAGCAGTGAGTCTGGCGGACTACGAGCTTTCTTT. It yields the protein CASSESGGLRAFF.

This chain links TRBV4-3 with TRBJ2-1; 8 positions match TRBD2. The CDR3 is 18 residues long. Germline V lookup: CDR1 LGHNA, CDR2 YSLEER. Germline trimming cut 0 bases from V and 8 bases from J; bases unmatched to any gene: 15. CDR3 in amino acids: CASSQDRELAGLGYEQFF. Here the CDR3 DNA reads TGCGCCAGCAGCCAAGATCGAGAGCTAGCGGGTCTCGGCTATGAGCAGTTCTTC.

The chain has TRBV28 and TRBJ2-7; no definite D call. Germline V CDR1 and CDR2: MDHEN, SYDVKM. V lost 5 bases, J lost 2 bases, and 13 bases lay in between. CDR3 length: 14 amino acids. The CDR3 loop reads CASSPPGIPYEQYF. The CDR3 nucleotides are TGTGCCAGCAGTCCCCCCGGTATCCCCTACGAGCAGTACTTC.

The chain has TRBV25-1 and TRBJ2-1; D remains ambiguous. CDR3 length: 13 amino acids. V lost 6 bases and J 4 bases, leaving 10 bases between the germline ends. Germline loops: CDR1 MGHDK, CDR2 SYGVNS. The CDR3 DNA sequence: TGTGCCAGCAGCGATACTAATTACAATGAGCAGTTCTTC. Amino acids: CASSDTNYNEQFF.

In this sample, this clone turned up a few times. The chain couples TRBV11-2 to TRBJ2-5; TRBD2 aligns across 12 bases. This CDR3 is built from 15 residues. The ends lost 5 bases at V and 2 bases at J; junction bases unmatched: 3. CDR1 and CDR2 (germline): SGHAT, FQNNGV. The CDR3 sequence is CASSLAGGPQETQYF. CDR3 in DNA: TGTGCCAGCAGCCTAGCGGGGGGGCCTCAAGAGACCCAGTACTTC.

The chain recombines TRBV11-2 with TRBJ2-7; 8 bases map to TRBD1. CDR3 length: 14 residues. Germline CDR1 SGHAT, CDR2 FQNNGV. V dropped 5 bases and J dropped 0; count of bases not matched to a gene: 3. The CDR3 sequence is CASSVDRVSYEQYF. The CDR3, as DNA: TGTGCCAGCAGCGTGGACAGGGTCTCCTACGAGCAGTACTTC.

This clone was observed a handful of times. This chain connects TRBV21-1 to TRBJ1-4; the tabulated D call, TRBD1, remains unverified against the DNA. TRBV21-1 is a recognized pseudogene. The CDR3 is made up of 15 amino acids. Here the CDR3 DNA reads TGTGCCAGCAGCGGGCGGGACAGGGTTGCTGAAAAACTGTTTTTT. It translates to CASSGRDRVAEKLFF.

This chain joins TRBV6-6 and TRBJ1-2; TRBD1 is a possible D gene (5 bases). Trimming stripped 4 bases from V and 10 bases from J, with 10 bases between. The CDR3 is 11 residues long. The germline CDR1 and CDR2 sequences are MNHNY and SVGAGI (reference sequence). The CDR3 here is CASSLAGPYTF. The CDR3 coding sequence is TGTGCCAGCAGTTTGGCGGGGCCCTACACCTTC.

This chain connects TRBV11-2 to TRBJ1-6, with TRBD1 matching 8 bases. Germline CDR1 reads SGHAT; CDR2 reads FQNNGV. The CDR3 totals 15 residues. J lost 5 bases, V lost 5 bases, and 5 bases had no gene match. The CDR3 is CASSRTGLNNSPLHF. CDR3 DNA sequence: TGTGCCAGCAGCCGGACAGGGTTGAATAATTCACCCCTCCACTTT.

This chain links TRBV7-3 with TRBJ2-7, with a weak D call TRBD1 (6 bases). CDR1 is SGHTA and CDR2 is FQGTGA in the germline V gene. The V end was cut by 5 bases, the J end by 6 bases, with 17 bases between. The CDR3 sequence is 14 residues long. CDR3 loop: CASSPGQPPSEQYF. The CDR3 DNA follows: TGTGCCAGCAGCCCCGGACAGCCCCCCTCCGAGCAGTACTTC.

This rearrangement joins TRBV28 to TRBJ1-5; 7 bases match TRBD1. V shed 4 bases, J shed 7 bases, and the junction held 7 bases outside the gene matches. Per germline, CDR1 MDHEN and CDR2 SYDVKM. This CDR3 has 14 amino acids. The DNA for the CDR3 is TGTGCCAGCAGTTCCCGACAGGGATGGCAGCCCCAGCATTTT. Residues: CASSSRQGWQPQHF.

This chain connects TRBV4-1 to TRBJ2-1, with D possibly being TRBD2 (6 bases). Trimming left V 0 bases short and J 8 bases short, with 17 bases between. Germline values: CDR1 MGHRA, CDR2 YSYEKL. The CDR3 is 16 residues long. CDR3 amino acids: CASSQEPGGFVHEQFF. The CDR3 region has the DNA TGCGCCAGCAGCCAAGAGCCCGGGGGTTTCGTCCATGAGCAGTTCTTC.

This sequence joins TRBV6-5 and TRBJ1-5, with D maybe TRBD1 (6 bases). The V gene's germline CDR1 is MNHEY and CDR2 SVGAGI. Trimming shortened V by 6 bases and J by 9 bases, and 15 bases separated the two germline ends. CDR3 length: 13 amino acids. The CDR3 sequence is CASRAIQGAPQHF. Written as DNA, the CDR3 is TGTGCCAGCAGAGCGATACAGGGAGCGCCCCAGCATTTT.

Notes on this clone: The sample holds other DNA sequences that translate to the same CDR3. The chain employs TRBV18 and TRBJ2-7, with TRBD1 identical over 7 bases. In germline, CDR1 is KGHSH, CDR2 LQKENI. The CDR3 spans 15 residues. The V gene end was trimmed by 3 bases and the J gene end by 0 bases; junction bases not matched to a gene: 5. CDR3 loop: CASSPRTGDSYEQYF. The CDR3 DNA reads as TGTGCCAGCTCACCGAGGACAGGCGACTCCTACGAGCAGTACTTC. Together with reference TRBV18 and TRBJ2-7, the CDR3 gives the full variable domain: NAGVMQNPRHLVRRRGQEARLRCSPMKGHSHVYWYRQLPEEGLKFMVYLQKENIIDESGMPKERFSAEFPKEGPSILRIQQVVRGDSAAYFCASSPRTGDSYEQYFGPGTRLTVT.

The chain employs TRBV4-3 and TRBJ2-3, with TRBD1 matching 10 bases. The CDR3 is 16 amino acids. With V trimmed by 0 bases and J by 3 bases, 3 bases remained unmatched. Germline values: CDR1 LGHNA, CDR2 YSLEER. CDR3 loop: CASSQDTGQGTDTQYF. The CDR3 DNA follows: TGCGCCAGCAGCCAAGATACGGGACAGGGGACAGATACGCAGTATTTT.

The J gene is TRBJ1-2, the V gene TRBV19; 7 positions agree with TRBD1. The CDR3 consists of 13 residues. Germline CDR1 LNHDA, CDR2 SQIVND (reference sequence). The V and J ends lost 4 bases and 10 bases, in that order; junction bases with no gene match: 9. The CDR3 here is CASSTAGQLPYTF. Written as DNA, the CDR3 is TGTGCCAGTAGTACTGCGGGACAGCTCCCCTACACCTTC. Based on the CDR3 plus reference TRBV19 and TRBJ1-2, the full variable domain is DGGITQSPKYLFRKEGQNVTLSCEQNLNHDAMYWYRQDPGQGLRLIYYSQIVNDFQKGDIAEGYSVSREKKESFPLTVTSAQKNPTAFYLCASSTAGQLPYTFGSGTRLTVV.

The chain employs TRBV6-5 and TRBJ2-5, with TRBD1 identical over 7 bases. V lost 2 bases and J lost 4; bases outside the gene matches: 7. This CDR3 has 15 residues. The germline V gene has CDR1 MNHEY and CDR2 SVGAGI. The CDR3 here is CASSYRWTGRETQYF. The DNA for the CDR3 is TGTGCCAGCAGTTACCGGTGGACAGGTCGAGAGACCCAGTACTTC.

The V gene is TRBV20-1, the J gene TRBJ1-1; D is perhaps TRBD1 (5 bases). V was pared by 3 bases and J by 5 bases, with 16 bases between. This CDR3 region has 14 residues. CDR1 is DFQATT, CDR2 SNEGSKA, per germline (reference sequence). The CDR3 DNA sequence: TGCAGTGCTAGTATCCCTCAGGGAAGGACTGAAGCTTTCTTT. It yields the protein CSASIPQGRTEAFF.

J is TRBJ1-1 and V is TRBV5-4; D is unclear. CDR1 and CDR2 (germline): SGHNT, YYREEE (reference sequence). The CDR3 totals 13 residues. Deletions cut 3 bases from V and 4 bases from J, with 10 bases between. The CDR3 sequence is CASSSGGLTEAFF. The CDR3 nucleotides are TGTGCCAGCAGCTCTGGAGGACTCACTGAAGCTTTCTTT.

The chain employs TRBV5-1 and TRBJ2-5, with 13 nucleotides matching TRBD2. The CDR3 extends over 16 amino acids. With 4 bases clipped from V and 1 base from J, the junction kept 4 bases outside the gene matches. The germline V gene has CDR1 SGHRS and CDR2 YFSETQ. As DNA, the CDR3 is TGCGCCAGCAGCCCGGGACTAGCGGGAATCCAAGAGACCCAGTACTTC. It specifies CASSPGLAGIQETQYF.